This T cell receptor (beta chain) was recovered during a study of shared clonotypes between healthy human individuals. This clone is a singleton in its sample. Naivety among CD8 cells was defined by CD45RO negativity and positive CCR7 selection, thereby excluding terminally differentiated effector memory CD45RA+ cells. The CDR3 runs to 12 residues. Looked up from germline, CDR1 is SEHNR and CDR2 is FQNEAQ (reference sequence). V lost 8 bases and J lost 1, with 8 bases in between. Assay: immunoSEQ multiplex PCR; the TCRdb copy retains only in-frame clones and omits some. The repertoire holds about 750,000 clones, with nearly 95% as singletons.

Sequencing was done on a sample of naive CD8+ T cells sorted from blood. The receptor was derived from a man under 40 in good health. The genes are TRBV7-9 and TRBJ1-1; no clear D. The CDR3 DNA sequence: TGTGCCAGCTTCTCTCAGAACACTGAAGCTTTCTTT. Its translation is CASFSQNTEAFF.